This is a list of T cell receptor beta chains from one sample in a study of blood T cell repertoires in COVID-19. Libraries were prepared by immunoSEQ multiplex PCR; TCRdb keeps only in-frame clonotypes and omits some of them. The sample has about 140,000 clones; 70% to 85% are singletons. Material for sequencing was peripheral blood. The receptors were gathered from a human donor in a cohort sampled during active COVID-19. Each CDR3 is given without its conserved first and last residue. Each record gives: V gene, J gene, CDR3 protein.

TRBV6-2/TRBV6-3,TRBJ2-1,ASSYSGGASYNEQF
TRBV6-6,TRBJ1-3,ASSEGDGNTIY
TRBV4-1,TRBJ1-1,ASSQSTVMNTEAF
TRBV20-1,TRBJ2-7,SAYGSYEQY
TRBV5-1,TRBJ2-7,ASSPGHNYEQY
TRBV5-5,TRBJ2-6,ASSLSYSGANVLT
TRBV6-5,TRBJ2-5,ASRMTGLQETQY
TRBV30,TRBJ2-1,AWMEGNRLAGADNEQF
TRBV19,TRBJ2-3,ASSISSGGFTDTQY
TRBV7-8,TRBJ2-1,ASSLEGLRGTDEQF
TRBV9,TRBJ2-7,ASSTGTATYEQY
TRBV7-9,TRBJ2-5,ASSELAVLQETQY
TRBV7-3,TRBJ2-1,ASGRADYNEQF
TRBV18,TRBJ1-3,ASSPTGQGTGNTIY
TRBV6-5,TRBJ1-6,ASREYEIPLH
TRBV18,TRBJ1-2,ASSPEGTGAYYGYT
TRBV7-8,TRBJ2-2,ASSYKTGTGPTGELF
TRBV28,TRBJ1-6,ASITDRENSPLH
TRBV5-3,TRBJ2-3,ARSGTPLLDTQY
TRBV7-2,TRBJ2-3,ASSLGSNPSTDTQY
TRBV28,TRBJ1-1,ASSLASKNTEAF
TRBV5-6,TRBJ1-1,ASSLYADTTEAF
TRBV7-2,TRBJ1-2,ASSLAGNYGYT
TRBV30,TRBJ1-2,AWRDRTNYGYT
TRBV18,TRBJ1-6,ASSPEGARNSPLH
TRBV28,TRBJ2-2,ASSPLTTVGNTGELF
TRBV15,TRBJ1-4,ATSRPGFNEKLF
TRBV6-6,TRBJ1-1,ASNRDRANTEAF
TRBV6-5,TRBJ1-4,ASSYGRGSTNEKLF
TRBV28,TRBJ1-4,ASSSGQGLVEKLF
TRBV7-6,TRBJ2-4,ASSLLGGNIQY
TRBV3-1/TRBV3-2,TRBJ2-3,ASSQEPGVSTDTQY
TRBV7-8,TRBJ1-6,ASSLALYRPNPDNSPLH
TRBV7-7,TRBJ2-1,ASSATPGLYLNEQF
TRBV7-9,TRBJ2-7,ASSSGPTGEQY
TRBV4-1,TRBJ1-2,ASSPMTGGGYT
TRBV5-1,TRBJ1-2,ASSARQGWGGYT
TRBV21-1,TRBJ1-1,ASSKSLAF
TRBV9,TRBJ2-7,ASSPPSGGPPN
TRBV6-4,TRBJ1-3,ASSDSVDRPLNTIY
TRBV7-3,TRBJ2-6,ASSLTGGLVNVLT
TRBV4-3,TRBJ2-7,ASSPRFGGSSYEQY
TRBV19,TRBJ1-2,ASGAPGGYT
TRBV15,TRBJ2-5,ATSFIRVSQETQY
TRBV5-1,TRBJ2-7,ASSRGLAGKEQY
TRBV18,TRBJ2-7,ASSPLRGPFTKTYEQY
TRBV19,TRBJ1-5,ASTDRGNLNQPQH
TRBV6-5,TRBJ1-4,ASSHSNRGNEKLF
TRBV7-2,TRBJ2-7,ASSLERPPELY
TRBV6-2/TRBV6-3,TRBJ2-7,ASSYLIEGHEQY
TRBV3-1/TRBV3-2,TRBJ2-5,ASSQGFERGGIKETQY
TRBV6-5,TRBJ1-5,ASRPEGFSNQPQH
TRBV5-5,TRBJ2-5,ASSLDGGTEY
TRBV30,TRBJ1-1,AWRTANTEAF